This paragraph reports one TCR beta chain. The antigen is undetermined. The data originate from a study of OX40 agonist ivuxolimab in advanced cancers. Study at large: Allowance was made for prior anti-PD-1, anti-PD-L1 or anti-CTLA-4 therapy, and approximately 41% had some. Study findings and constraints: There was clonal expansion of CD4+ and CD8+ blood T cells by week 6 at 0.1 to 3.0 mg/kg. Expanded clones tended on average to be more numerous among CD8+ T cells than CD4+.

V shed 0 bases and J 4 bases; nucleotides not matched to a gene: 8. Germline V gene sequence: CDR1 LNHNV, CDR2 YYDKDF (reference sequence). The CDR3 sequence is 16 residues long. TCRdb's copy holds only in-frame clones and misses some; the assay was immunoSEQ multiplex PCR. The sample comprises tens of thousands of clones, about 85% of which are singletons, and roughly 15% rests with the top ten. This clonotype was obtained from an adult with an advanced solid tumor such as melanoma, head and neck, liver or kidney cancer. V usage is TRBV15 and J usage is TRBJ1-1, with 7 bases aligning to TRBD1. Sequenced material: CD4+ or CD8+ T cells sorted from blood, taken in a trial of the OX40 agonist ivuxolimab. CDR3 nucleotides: TGTGCCACCAGCAGAGATCTTTGGTCAGGGGGCACTGAAGCTTTCTTT. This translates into CATSRDLWSGGTEAFF.